Listed below are T cell receptor beta chains from one sample, sequenced in a study of tumor and adjacent non-tumor tissue in lung cancer. TCRdb fed the multiplex PCR reads into MiXCR, producing one record per CDR3 protein. The sample shows 50,000 or so distinct CDR3 sequences, 70% to 80% of them seen only once. Sequencing input: distant non-tumor lung tissue. Receptor source: a woman aged 55 to 70 with non-small cell lung cancer. Both conserved end residues are part of each CDR3. Each record gives: D gene, clone size, V gene, J gene, CDR3 DNA, CDR3 protein. D genes are given only for firm matches. Rows may omit the clone size; those that give it use once, few, many or a size class.

D gene: NA; clone size: many; V gene: TRBV6-2/TRBV6-3; J gene: TRBJ2-5; CDR3 DNA: TGTGCCAGCAGTTTTACAGGTTCCCAAGAGACCCAGTACTTC; CDR3 protein: CASSFTGSQETQYF
D gene: TRBD1; clone size: many; V gene: TRBV28; J gene: TRBJ1-2; CDR3 DNA: TGTGCCAGCACCCCCTGGCATTCGGGACAGGGAAATGGCTACACCTTC; CDR3 protein: CASTPWHSGQGNGYTF
D gene: NA; clone size: NA; V gene: TRBV6-5; J gene: TRBJ2-5; CDR3 DNA: TGTGCCAACAGTGCCCTGGGAGAGGAAGAGACCCATTACTTC; CDR3 protein: CANSALGEEETHYF
D gene: TRBD2; clone size: NA; V gene: TRBV9; J gene: TRBJ2-5; CDR3 DNA: TGTGCCAACAGCGTAGGACTAGCGGGAGAAGAGACCCAGTACTTC; CDR3 protein: CANSVGLAGEETQYF
D gene: NA; clone size: many; V gene: TRBV29-1; J gene: TRBJ1-1; CDR3 DNA: TGCAGCGTTGAGAGGGGTTGGGAAGCTTTCTTT; CDR3 protein: CSVERGWEAFF
D gene: NA; clone size: NA; V gene: TRBV4-2; J gene: TRBJ1-2; CDR3 DNA: TGTGCCATCAGCCAATCAGTAGCCGGTGAATGCTACACCTTC; CDR3 protein: CAISQSVAGECYTF
D gene: NA; clone size: NA; V gene: TRBV6-2/TRBV6-3; J gene: TRBJ2-2; CDR3 DNA: TGTGCTAGCACCGCCCCTCCCCTAGGGGGGACCGGGGAGCTGTTTTTT; CDR3 protein: CASTAPPLGGTGELFF
D gene: NA; clone size: NA; V gene: TRBV6-5; J gene: TRBJ2-5; CDR3 DNA: TGTGCCAGTAGCGCCCCCCTAGCGGCTACCCGAGGGGGAGAGACCCAATACTTC; CDR3 protein: CASSAPLAATRGGETQYF
D gene: NA; clone size: once; V gene: TRBV4-1; J gene: TRBJ1-1; CDR3 DNA: TGCGCCAGCAGAGGAGGTAGGGTCATTGAAGGTTTCTTT; CDR3 protein: CASRGGRVIEGFF
D gene: TRBD1; clone size: NA; V gene: TRBV6-5; J gene: TRBJ2-3; CDR3 DNA: TGTGCTAGCACCACCGGCGGCAGGGGGCGCGGAGATATGCAGTATTTT; CDR3 protein: CASTTGGRGRGDMQYF
D gene: NA; clone size: NA; V gene: TRBV28; J gene: TRBJ1-2; CDR3 DNA: TGTGCCAACAGTCTATGGGGGGCGTCTAACTATGGCTACACCTTC; CDR3 protein: CANSLWGASNYGYTF
D gene: NA; clone size: NA; V gene: TRBV4-1; J gene: TRBJ2-5; CDR3 DNA: TGCGCCAGCAGCCAAAGAGCGGTCGTACCCGGGGCCACTACCTTCCAAGAGACCCATTACTTC; CDR3 protein: CASSQRAVVPGATTFQETHYF
D gene: NA; clone size: medium-sized; V gene: TRBV10-3; J gene: TRBJ1-5; CDR3 DNA: TGTGCCATCGCGGGGGGTAGCAATCAGCCCCAGCATTTT; CDR3 protein: CAIAGGSNQPQHF
D gene: TRBD2; clone size: NA; V gene: TRBV4-2; J gene: TRBJ2-1; CDR3 DNA: TGTGCCAACAGCCAAGATCCGAGCGGGGGGGCCCGAGATGAGCAGTTCTTC; CDR3 protein: CANSQDPSGGARDEQFF
D gene: NA; clone size: large; V gene: TRBV11-3; J gene: TRBJ2-7; CDR3 DNA: TGTGCCAGCAGCGTCGAGGGATACGAGCAGTACTTC; CDR3 protein: CASSVEGYEQYF
D gene: TRBD1; clone size: NA; V gene: TRBV4-3; J gene: TRBJ1-2; CDR3 DNA: TGCGCCAGGAGCCAAGGCGGGACAGGGAGTGGTTACACCTTC; CDR3 protein: CARSQGGTGSGYTF
D gene: TRBD1; clone size: many; V gene: TRBV28; J gene: TRBJ1-1; CDR3 DNA: TGTGCCAGCAGTTTATCGGGAGCAGGGGGTAGCACTGAAGCTTTCTTT; CDR3 protein: CASSLSGAGGSTEAFF
D gene: NA; clone size: NA; V gene: TRBV11-3; J gene: TRBJ2-2; CDR3 DNA: TGTGCCAGCAGCACGAACGCCGTGGAGCTGTTTTTT; CDR3 protein: CASSTNAVELFF
D gene: NA; clone size: NA; V gene: TRBV11-2; J gene: TRBJ1-6; CDR3 DNA: TGTACCAGCACCGTGAGCGGGGAATCACCCCTCCACTTT; CDR3 protein: CTSTVSGESPLHF
D gene: NA; clone size: NA; V gene: TRBV12-3/TRBV12-4; J gene: TRBJ2-3; CDR3 DNA: TGTGCCAGCAATACGACTAGTGGGGGCCCTACGGATACGCAGTATTTT; CDR3 protein: CASNTTSGGPTDTQYF
D gene: NA; clone size: NA; V gene: TRBV29-1; J gene: TRBJ1-1; CDR3 DNA: TGTAGCGTTCTGGGTAGGAGGGACCAAGCTTTCTTT; CDR3 protein: CSVLGRRDQAFF
D gene: TRBD2; clone size: once; V gene: TRBV20-1; J gene: TRBJ2-5; CDR3 DNA: TGCAGTGCCACGGGACTAGGAGAGACCCAGTACTTC; CDR3 protein: CSATGLGETQYF
D gene: NA; clone size: NA; V gene: TRBV4-3; J gene: TRBJ2-1; CDR3 DNA: TGCGCCAGCAGCCAAGAGACTGGCGGGATTTACAATGAGCAGTTTTTC; CDR3 protein: CASSQETGGIYNEQFF
D gene: TRBD2; clone size: NA; V gene: TRBV4-3; J gene: TRBJ2-3; CDR3 DNA: TGCTCGAGCAGCCAAGGGACTAGCGGGGCAGATACACAGTACTTT; CDR3 protein: CSSSQGTSGADTQYF
D gene: NA; clone size: NA; V gene: TRBV13; J gene: TRBJ2-2; CDR3 DNA: TGTGCCAGCAGCTTGTGGGACAAGAGGAACACCGGGGAGCTGTTTTTC; CDR3 protein: CASSLWDKRNTGELFF
D gene: NA; clone size: medium-sized; V gene: TRBV4-2; J gene: TRBJ1-2; CDR3 DNA: TGTGCCAGCAGCCAATCAGTAGCCGGTGAAGGCTACACCTTC; CDR3 protein: CASSQSVAGEGYTF
D gene: NA; clone size: NA; V gene: TRBV6-5; J gene: TRBJ2-5; CDR3 DNA: TGTGCCAGCAGTACCCAGGGAAAGGAAGAGACCCAGTGCTTC; CDR3 protein: CASSTQGKEETQCF
D gene: NA; clone size: many; V gene: TRBV28; J gene: TRBJ2-7; CDR3 DNA: TGTGCCAGCAGTCCCGGGGGGCTGAGGGAGCAGTACTTC; CDR3 protein: CASSPGGLREQYF
D gene: TRBD1; clone size: NA; V gene: TRBV11-2; J gene: TRBJ1-1; CDR3 DNA: TGTGCCAGCAGCATTGGGACAGGGGTCCTGAACACTGAAGCCCTCTTT; CDR3 protein: CASSIGTGVLNTEALF
D gene: NA; clone size: many; V gene: TRBV14; J gene: TRBJ2-2; CDR3 DNA: TGTGCCAGCAGCCTGACAGTTAACACCGGGGAGCTGTTTTTT; CDR3 protein: CASSLTVNTGELFF
D gene: TRBD2; clone size: NA; V gene: TRBV11-2; J gene: TRBJ2-5; CDR3 DNA: TGTGCCAGGGGACCAGCGGGGGGGTATCAAGAGACCCAGTACTTC; CDR3 protein: CARGPAGGYQETQYF
D gene: NA; clone size: NA; V gene: TRBV20-1; J gene: TRBJ1-5; CDR3 DNA: TGCAGTGCTAGTGGGATAGGGGATCAGCCCCAGCATTTT; CDR3 protein: CSASGIGDQPQHF
D gene: NA; clone size: NA; V gene: TRBV4-3; J gene: TRBJ2-1; CDR3 DNA: TGCGCCAGCAGCCAATTTTTCACTATCGGCAGGGAGTTCGATGAGCAGTTCTTC; CDR3 protein: CASSQFFTIGREFDEQFF
D gene: NA; clone size: NA; V gene: TRBV10-2; J gene: TRBJ1-2; CDR3 DNA: TGCGCCAGCAGTGAGTCCTATGGACAGTCAGGGGACTATGACTACATCTTC; CDR3 protein: CASSESYGQSGDYDYIF
D gene: NA; clone size: many; V gene: TRBV6-1; J gene: TRBJ2-2; CDR3 DNA: TGTGCCAGCAGTATAGCACCCACCGGGGAGCTGTTTTTT; CDR3 protein: CASSIAPTGELFF
D gene: TRBD1; clone size: NA; V gene: TRBV4-1; J gene: TRBJ1-1; CDR3 DNA: TGCGCCAGCAGTCAAGGGCAGGGGGCGAAGGCTGAAGATTTCTTT; CDR3 protein: CASSQGQGAKAEDFF
D gene: TRBD1; clone size: NA; V gene: TRBV12-3/TRBV12-4; J gene: TRBJ1-1; CDR3 DNA: TGTGCCAGCAGGACAACAGGGGGCCACACTGAAGCTTTCTTC; CDR3 protein: CASRTTGGHTEAFF
D gene: TRBD1; clone size: NA; V gene: TRBV6-5; J gene: TRBJ1-3; CDR3 DNA: TGTGCCAGCAGCTGGGACGACAGGGACGGACATACCATATATTTT; CDR3 protein: CASSWDDRDGHTIYF
D gene: NA; clone size: few; V gene: TRBV19; J gene: TRBJ1-1; CDR3 DNA: TGTGCCAGTAGTATGGGGCTTAACACTGAAGCTTTCTTT; CDR3 protein: CASSMGLNTEAFF
D gene: NA; clone size: NA; V gene: TRBV6-2/TRBV6-3; J gene: TRBJ2-3; CDR3 DNA: TGTCCCGGCACCGGGGAGAAGGGGAACACAGATACGCAGTATTTT; CDR3 protein: CPGTGEKGNTDTQYF
D gene: NA; clone size: once; V gene: TRBV5-5; J gene: TRBJ2-5; CDR3 DNA: TGTGCCAGCAGCGATTATAGACAAGGGGAAGAGACCCAGTACTTC; CDR3 protein: CASSDYRQGEETQYF
D gene: TRBD1; clone size: NA; V gene: TRBV28; J gene: TRBJ1-2; CDR3 DNA: TGTGTCAGGACCCCCTGGCACTCGGGACAGGGAAATGGCTACACCTTC; CDR3 protein: CVRTPWHSGQGNGYTF
D gene: NA; clone size: NA; V gene: TRBV4-3; J gene: TRBJ1-1; CDR3 DNA: TGCACCAGCAACCAAGAAGGGAGAGGGGATTACACTGAAGCTTTCTTT; CDR3 protein: CTSNQEGRGDYTEAFF